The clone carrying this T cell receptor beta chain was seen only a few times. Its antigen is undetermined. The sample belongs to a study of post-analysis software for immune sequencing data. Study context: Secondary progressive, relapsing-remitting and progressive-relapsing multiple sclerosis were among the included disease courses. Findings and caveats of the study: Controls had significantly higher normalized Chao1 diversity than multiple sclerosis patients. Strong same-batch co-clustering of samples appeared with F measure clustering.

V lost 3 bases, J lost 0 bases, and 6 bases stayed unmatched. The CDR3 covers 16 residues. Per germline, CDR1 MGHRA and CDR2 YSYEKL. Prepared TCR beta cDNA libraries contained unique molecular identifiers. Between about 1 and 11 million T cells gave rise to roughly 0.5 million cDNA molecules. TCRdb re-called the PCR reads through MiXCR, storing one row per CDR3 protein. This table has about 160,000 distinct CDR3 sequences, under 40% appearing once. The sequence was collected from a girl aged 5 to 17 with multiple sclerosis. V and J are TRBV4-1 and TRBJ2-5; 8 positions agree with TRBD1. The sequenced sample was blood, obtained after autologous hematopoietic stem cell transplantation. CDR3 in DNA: TGCGCCAGCAGCCACTGGACAGGGAGCAACCAAGAGACCCAGTACTTC. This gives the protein CASSHWTGSNQETQYF.